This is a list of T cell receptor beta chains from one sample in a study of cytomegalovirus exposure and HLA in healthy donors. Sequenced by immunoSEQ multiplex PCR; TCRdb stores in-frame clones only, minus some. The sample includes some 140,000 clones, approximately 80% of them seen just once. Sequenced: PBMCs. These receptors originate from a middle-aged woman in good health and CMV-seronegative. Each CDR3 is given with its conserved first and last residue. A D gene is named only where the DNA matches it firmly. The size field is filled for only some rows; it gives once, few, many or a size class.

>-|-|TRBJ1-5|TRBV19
CASSIGAGAQPQHF
TGTGCCAGTAGTATCGGGGCAGGGGCCCAGCCCCAGCATTTT
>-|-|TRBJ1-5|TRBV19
CASSIDGGNQPQHF
TGTGCCAGTAGTATAGATGGAGGGAATCAGCCCCAGCATTTT
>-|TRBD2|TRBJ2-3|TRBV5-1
CASSLTGLAGGRGTDTQYF
TGCGCCAGCAGCTTGACCGGACTAGCGGGGGGGCGGGGAACAGATACGCAGTATTTT
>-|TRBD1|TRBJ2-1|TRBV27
CASSSGTALNNEQFF
TGTGCCAGCAGTTCCGGGACAGCACTAAACAATGAGCAGTTCTTC
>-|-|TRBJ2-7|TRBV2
CASTVSRVGSEQYF
TGTGCCAGCACTGTTTCGAGGGTCGGTTCCGAGCAGTACTTC
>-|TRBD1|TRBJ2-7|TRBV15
CATSTGQAYYEQYF
TGTGCCACCAGCACCGGACAGGCGTACTACGAGCAGTACTTC
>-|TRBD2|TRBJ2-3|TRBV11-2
CASSLALYGGRGTDTQYF
TGTGCCAGCAGCTTAGCCCTCTACGGCGGGAGGGGGACAGATACGCAGTATTTT
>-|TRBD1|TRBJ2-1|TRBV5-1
CASSWTGPNEQFF
TGCGCCAGCAGCTGGACAGGGCCTAATGAGCAGTTCTTC
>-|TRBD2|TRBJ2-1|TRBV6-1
CASRPGLARDEQFF
TGTGCCAGCAGGCCCGGACTAGCCCGCGATGAGCAGTTCTTC
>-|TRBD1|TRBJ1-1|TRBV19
CASSSQGGWPATEAFF
TGTGCCAGTAGCTCACAGGGGGGTTGGCCAGCCACTGAAGCTTTCTTT
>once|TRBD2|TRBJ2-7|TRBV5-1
CASSSTGGPPYEQYF
TGCGCCAGCAGCTCCACGGGAGGGCCTCCCTACGAGCAGTACTTC
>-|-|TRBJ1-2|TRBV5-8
CASSPEVRYVGYTF
TGTGCCAGCAGCCCGGAGGTCCGCTATGTTGGCTACACCTTC
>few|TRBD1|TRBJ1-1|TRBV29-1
CSVATGGNTEAFF
TGCAGCGTAGCGACAGGGGGGAACACTGAAGCTTTCTTT
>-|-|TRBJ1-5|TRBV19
CASSIHSYNQPQHF
TGTGCCAGTAGTATACACAGCTACAATCAGCCCCAGCATTTT
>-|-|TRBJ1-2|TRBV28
CASTDRPGDYGYTF
TGTGCCAGCACCGACCGGCCGGGAGACTATGGCTACACCTTC
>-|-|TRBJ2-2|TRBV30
CAWNGLNTGELFF
TGTGCCTGGAACGGGTTGAACACCGGGGAGCTGTTTTTT
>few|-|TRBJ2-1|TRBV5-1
CASASGGIGNEQFF
TGCGCCAGCGCGTCTGGCGGGATAGGGAATGAGCAGTTCTTC
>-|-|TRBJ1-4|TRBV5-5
CASSWSDAGEGGKLFF
TGTGCCAGCAGCTGGTCGGATGCTGGGGAGGGTGGTAAACTGTTTTTT
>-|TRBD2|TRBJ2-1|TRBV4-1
CASSQTSGGFYNEQFF
TGCGCCAGCAGCCAAACTAGCGGGGGGTTCTACAATGAGCAGTTCTTC
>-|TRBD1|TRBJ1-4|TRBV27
CASSEFGTGNEKLFF
TGTGCCAGCAGTGAGTTTGGGACAGGAAATGAAAAACTGTTTTTT
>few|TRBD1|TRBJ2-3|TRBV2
CASRQTGGSADTQYF
TGTGCCAGCAGACAGACAGGGGGCAGTGCAGATACGCAGTATTTT
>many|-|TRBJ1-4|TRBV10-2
CASSEVGGGGEKLFF
TGCGCCAGCAGTGAGGTGGGCGGGGGGGGTGAAAAACTGTTTTTT
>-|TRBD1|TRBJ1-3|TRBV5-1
CASRRDRAFSGNTIYF
TGCGCCAGCAGACGGGACAGGGCCTTCTCTGGAAACACCATATATTTT
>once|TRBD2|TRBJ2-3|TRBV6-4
CASSPSTSGSDTQYF
TGTGCCAGCAGTCCCTCGACTAGCGGGAGTGATACGCAGTATTTT
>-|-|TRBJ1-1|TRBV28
CASTYYPQVIYTEAFF
TGTGCCAGCACTTATTACCCTCAGGTGATCTACACTGAAGCTTTCTTT
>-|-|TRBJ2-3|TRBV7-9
CASSLILSGYTDTQYF
TGTGCCAGCAGCTTAATTCTTAGCGGATACACAGATACGCAGTATTTT
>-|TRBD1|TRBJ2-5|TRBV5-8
CASSLQQGAQYF
TGTGCCAGCAGCTTGCAACAGGGGGCCCAGTACTTC
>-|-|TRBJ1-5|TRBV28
CASRDSPHDNQPQHF
TGTGCCAGCAGAGATTCACCACACGACAATCAGCCCCAGCATTTT
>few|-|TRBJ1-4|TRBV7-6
CASSFSPATNEKLFF
TGTGCCAGCAGCTTTTCGCCAGCAACTAATGAAAAACTGTTTTTT